This entry describes one TCR beta chain. Its antigen remains unknown. The assay was immunoSEQ multiplex PCR, and TCRdb's table has in-frame clones only and misses some. Seen here are tens of thousands of clones, about 92% observed once, and the top ten hold 2% to 2.5%. The data were obtained in a study of T cells in localized non-small cell lung cancer. Whole-study results and caveats: In adjacent lung, a median roughly 53 of the top 100 tumor clones were found. Those with higher blood T cell density had longer overall survival. Heterogeneity remains possible, as sequencing covered one tumor region only. The study found T cell clonality highest in uninvolved adjacent lung, above tumor.

This CDR3 spans 15 amino acids. J lost 9 bases, V lost 4 bases, and 5 bases had no gene match. Germline lookup yields CDR1 SGHTA and CDR2 FQGNSA. This sequence was found in a female donor older than 55 with stage I lung adenocarcinoma. Sequences were derived from peripheral blood, sampled before any cancer treatment. This chain links TRBV7-2 with TRBJ2-1; 14 bases fit TRBD2. The CDR3 reads CASSSGLAGAGEQFF. CDR3 DNA sequence: TGTGCCAGCAGCTCGGGACTAGCGGGGGCCGGTGAGCAGTTCTTC.